The 17 T cell receptor beta chains given below trace back to one sample, sequenced in a study of identical twins. TCRdb re-derived calls from the 5' RACE reads in MiXCR, one entry per CDR3 protein. Among approximately 700,000 distinct CDR3 sequences listed, less than 7% were seen once. Sample: naive T cells sorted from blood. The receptors come from a man aged 18-30 years in good health.

The chain recombines TRBV5-1 with TRBJ2-3; unclear D gene. The CDR3 sequence is 14 residues long. The germline gives CDR1 SGHRS, CDR2 YFSETQ. Trimming pared 3 bases from V and 4 bases from J, leaving 12 bases between. The CDR3, as DNA: TGCGCCAGCAGCTCCCAGTTCGTGGCAGATACGCAGTATTTT. Its translation: CASSSQFVADTQYF.

The table lists this clonotype with many counts. The rearrangement uses TRBV29-1 and TRBJ2-2; D ambiguous. V was pared by 4 bases and J by 2 bases, with 11 bases between. The germline gives CDR1 SQVTM, CDR2 ANQGSEA. This CDR3 has 14 amino acids. DNA for the CDR3: TGCAGCGTTGCTTCCAGCAGTAACACCGGGGAGCTGTTTTTT. Protein sequence: CSVASSSNTGELFF.

This clonotype was seen at least ten times. The chain couples TRBV20-1 to TRBJ1-1, with a possible D match to TRBD1 (5 bases). Germline CDR1 is DFQATT and CDR2 is SNEGSKA (reference sequence). This CDR3 is built from 13 residues. This chain's CDR3 is CGGGGRMNTEAFF. The DNA for the CDR3 is TGCGGGGGGGGAGGCCGAATGAACACTGAAGCTTTCTTT.

On this clonotype itself: Being one base from a much bigger clone, this may be a read error. As the CDR3 is not closed by the conserved phenylalanine or tryptophan, this likely results from a read error. J is TRBJ2-7 and V is TRBV20-1; D remains unclear. The CDR3 runs 13 residues. Germline CDR1 DFQATT, CDR2 SNEGSKA (reference sequence). The V end was cut by 5 bases, the J end by 3 bases, with 14 bases between. For the CDR3, the DNA is TGCAGTGCTCTAACTCTCCGCCTCTACGAGCAGTACTGC. As protein: CSALTLRLYEQYC.

Concerning this clonotype: Since a much larger clone is just one base distant, this may be a read error. No conserved phenylalanine or tryptophan ends this CDR3, so it is likely a read error. Because the CDR3's place on the DNA is in doubt, the DNA is left out and the CDR3 is given as listed by TCRdb. CDR3 loop: CASSTGQGGNSPLHY. This sequence joins TRBV21-1 and TRBJ1-6; TRBD1 was called by the table and not checked on the DNA. TRBV21-1 is described as a pseudogene. With termini counted, the CDR3 has 15 amino acids.

The gene calls are TRBV14 and TRBJ2-1; 7 positions agree with TRBD2. This CDR3 comprises 18 residues. Germline V gives CDR1 SGHDN, CDR2 FVKESK. V gave up 5 bases and J gave up 4 bases; unmatched junction bases: 17. CDR3 sequence reads: CASSNRILDGRDYNEQFF. The CDR3 DNA reads as TGTGCCAGCAGCAACCGAATCTTGGATGGGAGGGATTACAATGAGCAGTTCTTC.

This clonotype appeared a few times. The V and J genes are TRBV11-2 and TRBJ2-7, with D perhaps matching TRBD2 (5 bases). The CDR3 loop spans 13 amino acids. Germline lookup yields CDR1 SGHAT and CDR2 FQNNGV. The V end was cut by 3 bases, the J end by 4 bases, with 10 bases between. This CDR3 is CASSLGEVYEQYV. In DNA, the CDR3 is TGTGCCAGCAGCTTGGGAGAGGTTTACGAGCAGTACGTC.

This clonotype has at least ten counts. The chain is built from TRBV18 and TRBJ2-7, with D possibly being TRBD2 (5 bases). The CDR3 has 12 residues. Germline V gives CDR1 KGHSH, CDR2 LQKENI. The ends were cut back, 10 bases at V and 1 base at J, with 11 bases in the middle. The CDR3 DNA sequence: TGTGCCACCTCCTCGGGATCCTACGAGCAGTACTTC. Translation gives CATSSGSYEQYF. Together with reference TRBV18 and TRBJ2-7, the CDR3 gives the full variable domain: NAGVMQNPRHLVRRRGQEARLRCSPMKGHSHVYWYRQLPEEGLKFMVYLQKENIIDESGMPKERFSAEFPKEGPSILRIQQVVRGDSAAYFCATSSGSYEQYFGPGTRLTVT.

The chain links TRBV5-4 to TRBJ2-7; D possibly matches TRBD1 or TRBD2 (5 bases each). Looked up from germline, CDR1 is SGHNT and CDR2 is YYREEE (reference sequence). The CDR3 is made up of 14 amino acids. V was shortened by 1 base and J by 6 bases, with 14 bases between the two germline ends. The CDR3 nucleotides read TGTGCCAGCAGCTTGCCCGGGACCGACGGCGAGCAGTACTTC. Translated, it gives CASSLPGTDGEQYF.

This chain links TRBV20-1 with TRBJ1-1; possible D gene TRBD1, 6 bases. V dropped 5 bases and J dropped 0 bases, with 13 bases sitting between them. CDR1 and CDR2 (germline): DFQATT, SNEGSKA (reference sequence). The CDR3 contains 14 residues. CDR3 residues: CSAVLGHLNTEAFF. In DNA, the CDR3 is TGCAGTGCTGTCTTGGGACACCTGAACACTGAAGCTTTCTTT.

This clonotype was seen repeatedly, ten times or more. The chain joins TRBV28 to TRBJ2-1; the match to TRBD1 covers 8 bases. Unmatched junction bases numbered 9, after V lost 3 bases and J lost 8 bases. Germline CDR1 is MDHEN and CDR2 is SYDVKM. The CDR3 sequence is 15 residues long. In nucleotides, the CDR3 is TGTGCCAGCAGTTTGAATGGACAGGGACACCATGAGCAGTTCTTC. Translated: CASSLNGQGHHEQFF.

In its sample, this clonotype was seen many times. The genes are TRBV5-1 and TRBJ2-7; D ambiguous. CDR3 length equals 11 residues. From germline, CDR1 is SGHRS and CDR2 YFSETQ. The ends were cut back, 4 bases at V and 3 bases at J, with 5 bases in the middle. The CDR3 sequence is CASSAGYEQYF. CDR3 nucleotides: TGCGCCAGCAGCGCAGGCTACGAGCAGTACTTC.

This clonotype was recorded at least ten times. The chain has TRBV20-1 and TRBJ2-1; 9 bases fit TRBD2. Germline CDR1 DFQATT, CDR2 SNEGSKA (reference sequence). V lost 3 bases, J lost 8 bases, and 8 bases stayed unmatched. This CDR3 is built from 14 residues. CDR3: CSARIGLAFDEQFF. The CDR3 DNA sequence: TGCAGTGCTAGGATTGGACTAGCGTTTGATGAGCAGTTCTTC.

This clonotype was counted ten times or more. CDR3 nucleotide sequence: TGCAGTGCTAGGCCCAATAGCGGGAGGGCCTACAATGAGCAGTTCTTC. Protein product: CSARPNSGRAYNEQFF. The rearrangement uses TRBV20-1 and TRBJ2-1, with TRBD2 matching 11 bases. The CDR3 loop spans 16 amino acids. Per germline, CDR1 DFQATT and CDR2 SNEGSKA (reference sequence). J was trimmed by 2 bases and V by 3 bases; bases with no gene match: 6.

The chain links TRBV12-3 or TRBV12-4 to TRBJ2-5; 10 nucleotides align to TRBD1. V shed 1 base and J 3 bases; nucleotides not matched to a gene: 2. The CDR3 extends over 15 amino acids. In nucleotides, the CDR3 is TGTGCCAGCAGTTTAGGGACAGGGGGAGAAGAGACCCAGTACTTC. Protein sequence: CASSLGTGGEETQYF.

This clonotype was seen only a few times. The rearrangement links TRBV11-2 to TRBJ1-1, with 7 nucleotides matching TRBD1. In germline, CDR1 is SGHAT, CDR2 FQNNGV. This CDR3 region has 15 residues. V lost 5 bases to trimming and J lost 0 bases; unmatched junction nucleotides: 6. The CDR3 reads CASSHNRGLNTEAFF. The CDR3 DNA is TGTGCCAGCAGCCATAACAGGGGATTGAACACTGAAGCTTTCTTT.

This clonotype was seen repeatedly, ten times or more. V usage is TRBV6-2 or TRBV6-3 and J usage is TRBJ2-2; 8 bases are a match to TRBD2. The CDR3 loop spans 15 amino acids. Germline assignment: CDR1 MNHEY and CDR2 SVGEGT. V shed 4 bases, J shed 9 bases, and the junction held 10 bases outside the gene matches. The CDR3 reads CASSSRSGIFRELFF. The CDR3 nucleotides are TGTGCCAGCAGTTCACGTAGCGGGATTTTCCGGGAGCTGTTTTTT.